This section outlines one TCR beta chain sequence together with its context. Its antigen is unidentified. CDR1 and CDR2 from the germline V gene are SGHNT and YYREEE (reference sequence). V was shortened by 4 bases and J by 3 bases, with 14 bases between the two germline ends. The CDR3 has 15 amino acids. Original handling: Junction-only immunoSEQ sequences carried no quality scores, so filtering differed. The table came from immunoSEQ multiplex PCR; TCRdb's copy has only in-frame clones and leaves some out. V, J and clone size derive from that table, while D and trimming were established from the DNA sequence. The sample consists of around 2.5 million clones, over 85% of them appearing once. These data come from a study of shared clonotypes between healthy human individuals. Study-wide results and limits: Four donors had roughly 5% of their naive CD4 clonotypes in common.

The TCR was taken from a man in his late teens or twenties in good health. Some clones in this sample may be carry-over from other donors' samples. The chain employs TRBV5-4 and TRBJ2-1, with a tentative D call TRBD1 (6 bases). The material sequenced was naive CD4+ T cells from PBMCs. Sample subset: CD45RA+ positively selected. The CDR3 DNA follows: TGTGCCAGCAGCCTCGGACAGTCTGGCTACAATGAGCAGTTCTTC. Translation gives CASSLGQSGYNEQFF. The full variable domain, its missing parts supplied by reference TRBV5-4 and TRBJ2-1, is ETGVTQSPTHLIKTRGQQVTLRCSSQSGHNTVSWYQQALGQGPQFIFQYYREEENGRGNFPPRFSGLQFPNYSSELNVNALELDDSALYLCASSLGQSGYNEQFFGPGTRLTVL.